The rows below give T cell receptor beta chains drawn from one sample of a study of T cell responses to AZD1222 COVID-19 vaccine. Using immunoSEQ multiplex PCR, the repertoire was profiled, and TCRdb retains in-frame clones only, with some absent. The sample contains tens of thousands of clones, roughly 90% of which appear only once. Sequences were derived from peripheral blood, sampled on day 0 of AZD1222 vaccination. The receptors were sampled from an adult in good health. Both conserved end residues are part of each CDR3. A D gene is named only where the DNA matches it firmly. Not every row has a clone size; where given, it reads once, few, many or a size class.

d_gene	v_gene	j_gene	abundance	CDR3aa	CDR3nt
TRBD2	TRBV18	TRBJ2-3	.	CASLPGLAGRDTQYF	TGTGCCAGCCTTCCGGGACTAGCTGGGCGGGATACGCAGTATTTT
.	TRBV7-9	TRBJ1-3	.	CASSRGAGNTIYF	TGTGCCAGCTCGAGGGGTGCTGGAAACACCATATATTTT
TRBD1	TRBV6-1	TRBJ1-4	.	CASSDLRTGGDEKLFF	TGTGCCAGCAGTGACCTCCGGACAGGGGGCGATGAAAAACTGTTTTTT
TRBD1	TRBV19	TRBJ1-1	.	CASSRDRGPEAFF	TGTGCCAGTAGTAGGGACAGGGGGCCTGAAGCTTTCTTT
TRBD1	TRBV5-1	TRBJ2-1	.	CASSLGTGGNEQFF	TGCGCCAGCAGCTTGGGGACAGGAGGCAATGAGCAGTTCTTC
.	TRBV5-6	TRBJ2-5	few	CASSPRAVEETQYF	TGTGCCAGCAGCCCCAGGGCAGTAGAAGAGACCCAGTACTTC
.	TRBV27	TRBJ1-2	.	CASSLVMGDQRDYGYTF	TGTGCCAGCAGTTTAGTCATGGGGGACCAACGGGACTATGGCTACACCTTC
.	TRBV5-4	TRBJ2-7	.	CASSLPPGTNPEQYF	TGTGCCAGCAGCTTGCCCCCGGGCACCAACCCCGAGCAGTACTTC
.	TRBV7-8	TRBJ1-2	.	CASSLEGGYGYTF	TGTGCCAGCAGCTTAGAGGGAGGCTATGGCTACACCTTC
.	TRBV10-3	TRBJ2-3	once	CAINPGRTDTQYF	TGTGCCATCAATCCGGGGCGGACAGATACGCAGTATTTT
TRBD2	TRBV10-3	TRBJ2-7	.	CAISESPVLGLAGGSYEQYF	TGTGCCATCAGTGAGTCTCCAGTTTTAGGACTAGCGGGGGGCTCCTACGAGCAGTACTTC
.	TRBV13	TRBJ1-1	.	CASSLSRGTEAFF	TGTGCCAGCAGCTTATCCAGGGGCACTGAAGCTTTCTTT
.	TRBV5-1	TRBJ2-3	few	CASSLGQGFTDTQYF	TGCGCCAGCAGCTTGGGGCAGGGTTTCACAGATACGCAGTATTTT
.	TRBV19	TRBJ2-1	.	CASSVGISYNEQFF	TGTGCCAGTAGTGTCGGGATCTCCTACAATGAGCAGTTCTTC
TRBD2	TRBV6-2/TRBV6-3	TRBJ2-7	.	CASSRPGLVTYEQYF	TGTGCCAGCAGTAGGCCGGGACTAGTAACCTACGAGCAGTACTTC
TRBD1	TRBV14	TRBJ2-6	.	CASSPGTGFGANVLTF	TGTGCCAGCAGCCCCGGGACAGGATTCGGGGCCAACGTCCTGACTTTC
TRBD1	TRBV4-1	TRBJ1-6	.	CASSQPGRGPGSPLHF	TGCGCCAGCAGCCAACCCGGGAGGGGGCCAGGTTCACCCCTCCACTTT
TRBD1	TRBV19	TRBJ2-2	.	CASSIGTGRGTGELFF	TGTGCCAGTAGTATCGGGACAGGGCGGGGGACCGGGGAGCTGTTTTTT
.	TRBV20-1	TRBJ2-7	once	CSVEGDYEQYF	TGCAGTGTAGAAGGGGACTACGAGCAGTACTTC
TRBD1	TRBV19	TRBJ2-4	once	CASSIGRGQISKNIQYF	TGTGCCAGTAGTATAGGTAGGGGGCAAATCTCCAAAAACATTCAGTACTTC
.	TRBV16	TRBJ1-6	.	CASSQQGRVLSPLHF	TGTGCCAGCAGCCAACAGGGGAGGGTTCTCTCACCCCTCCACTTT
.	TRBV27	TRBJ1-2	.	CASSPLRGGYTF	TGTGCCAGCAGCCCCCTCCGAGGGGGCTACACCTTC
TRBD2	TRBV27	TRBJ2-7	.	CASLGRASGIYEQYF	TGTGCCAGTTTAGGTAGGGCTAGCGGGATATACGAGCAGTACTTC
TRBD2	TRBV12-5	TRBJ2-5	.	CASGLTNTGLAFRETQYF	TGTGCTAGTGGTTTGACCAACACGGGACTAGCTTTCCGAGAGACCCAGTACTTC
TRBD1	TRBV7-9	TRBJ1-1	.	CASRKTGLNTEAFF	TGTGCCAGCAGAAAGACAGGGTTGAACACTGAAGCTTTCTTT